This T cell receptor beta chain is drawn from a study of cytomegalovirus exposure and HLA in healthy donors. Germline V gene data show CDR1 as LNHDA and CDR2 as SQIVND (reference sequence). V shed 7 bases and J shed 4 bases, with 19 bases lying between them. The CDR3 covers 16 residues. Primers included in the PCR were 60 Vbeta and 13 Jbeta primers. Generated by immunoSEQ multiplex PCR, the TCRdb table keeps only in-frame clones and is missing some. The data show 110,000 to 150,000 clones, about 76% seen once. This TCR derives from a female donor in good health and CMV-seronegative. The specimen was PBMCs. The chain has TRBV19 and TRBJ2-2; D is possibly TRBD2 (7 bases). CDR3 sequence (DNA): TGTGCCAGTAACAATCCGGGGGGCTATGGCACCGGGGAGCTGTTTTTT. Translation gives CASNNPGGYGTGELFF.